The clone carrying this T cell receptor beta chain has only a few counts. The entry originates in a study of early T cells in non-severe SARS-CoV-2 infection. Germline values: CDR1 KGHSH, CDR2 LQKENI. There are 15 residues in the CDR3. Trimming pared 0 bases from V and 4 bases from J, leaving 12 bases between. The TCR library protocol attached unique molecular identifiers to the individual cDNA molecules. MiXCR, applied by TCRdb to the 5' RACE reads, yields one record per CDR3 protein. The data contain roughly 110,000 distinct CDR3 sequences, 8.5% to 14% of them seen just once; the ten biggest clones take up approximately 6.9%.

The sequenced material came from whole blood. The TCR comes from an adult who was a healthcare worker with PCR-confirmed SARS-CoV-2 infection or an uninfected control (not recorded which). J is TRBJ1-1 and V is TRBV18; D unresolved. CDR3 sequence reads: CASSPPKGLGTEAFF. The CDR3 region has the DNA TGTGCCAGCTCACCACCGAAGGGCCTGGGCACTGAAGCTTTCTTT.